The rows below give T cell receptor beta chains drawn from one sample of a study of blood T cell repertoires in COVID-19. TCRdb keeps only in-frame clones here, not all; method: immunoSEQ multiplex PCR. The repertoire includes fewer than 500,000 clones, more than 65% of them detected once, and about 1% sits in the top ten. The material sequenced was peripheral blood. These receptors came from a human donor with acute or convalescent COVID-19. The donor label of this sample is uncertain. CDR3s include the opening cysteine and the closing phenylalanine or tryptophan. The order of the fields is V gene, D gene, clone size, J gene, CDR3 protein, CDR3 DNA. A D gene is named only where the DNA matches it firmly. Expanded clones are given a class, and other clones once, few, many or no size at all.

TRBV18,TRBD1,.,TRBJ1-1,CASSPRTGGVGEAFF,TGTGCCAGCTCACCCAGGACAGGGGGAGTTGGTGAAGCTTTCTTT
TRBV5-4,.,once,TRBJ2-2,CASRFEQGQNTGELFF,TGTGCCAGCAGGTTCGAGCAGGGCCAGAACACCGGGGAGCTGTTTTTT
TRBV5-8,TRBD1,.,TRBJ1-5,CASSLGQGSIQPQHF,TGTGCCAGCAGCTTGGGACAGGGATCGATTCAGCCCCAGCATTTT
TRBV10-3,.,.,TRBJ1-4,CAISDRTNEKLFF,TGTGCCATTTCCGACAGAACTAATGAAAAACTGTTTTTT
TRBV2,.,.,TRBJ2-1,CASSDDGVAYNEQFF,TGTGCCAGCAGTGATGATGGAGTAGCTTACAATGAGCAGTTCTTC
TRBV7-8,.,.,TRBJ1-2,CASSPDRSSYGYTF,TGTGCCAGCAGTCCTGACAGATCCTCCTATGGCTACACCTTC
TRBV30,TRBD2,.,TRBJ2-7,CACTLAGGPYEQYF,TGTGCCTGCACATTAGCGGGAGGGCCTTACGAGCAGTACTTC
TRBV12-5,TRBD1,.,TRBJ2-7,CASGFRTGEQQYF,TGTGCTAGTGGTTTTAGGACAGGGGAACAGCAGTACTTC
TRBV11-2,.,.,TRBJ2-7,CASSLARSSYEQYF,TGTGCCAGCAGCTTGGCTAGGTCGAGCTACGAGCAGTACTTC
TRBV7-6,.,few,TRBJ2-7,CASSSNWGEKYEQYF,TGTGCCAGCAGCTCTAACTGGGGAGAGAAATACGAGCAGTACTTC
TRBV30,.,.,TRBJ1-1,CAWSEESSTEAFF,TGTGCCTGGAGCGAAGAATCTAGTACTGAAGCTTTCTTT